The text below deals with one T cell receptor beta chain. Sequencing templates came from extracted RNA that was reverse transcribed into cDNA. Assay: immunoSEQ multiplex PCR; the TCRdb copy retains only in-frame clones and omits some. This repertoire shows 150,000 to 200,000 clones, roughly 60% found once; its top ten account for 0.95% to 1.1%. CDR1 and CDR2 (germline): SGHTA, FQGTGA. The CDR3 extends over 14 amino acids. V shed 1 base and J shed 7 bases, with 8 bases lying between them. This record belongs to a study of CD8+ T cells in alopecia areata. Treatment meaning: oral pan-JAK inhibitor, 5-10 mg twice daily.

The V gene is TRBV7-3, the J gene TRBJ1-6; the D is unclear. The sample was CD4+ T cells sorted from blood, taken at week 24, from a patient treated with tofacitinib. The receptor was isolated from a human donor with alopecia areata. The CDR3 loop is CASSLIAGNSPLHF. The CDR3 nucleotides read TGTGCCAGCAGCTTAATTGCCGGGAATTCACCCCTCCACTTT.